This paragraph reports one TCR beta chain. The antigen is unknown. This sample was included in a study of neurological immune-mediated disorders. General study points: Falling below healthy controls, multiple sclerosis showed the least TCR clonal expansion, while HTLV-1-associated myelopathy showed the most.

As to time point: technical triplicate 3. The unsorted libraries were prepared from 2 million PBMCs (stored at -80 C). cDNA was made by 5'RACE with 10-nucleotide random UMIs. Every sequencing run returned over 170 million TCR-beta sequences, which were derived from 15-18 subjects. TCRdb analysed the 5' RACE reads with MiXCR anew, one entry per CDR3 protein. The sample has about 44,000 distinct CDR3 sequences, 20% to 25% seen once; the top ten hold around 4.2%. Source material: PBMCs. This TCR derives from a man aged 55 to 70 with HTLV-1-associated myelopathy (HAM/TSP).

DNA of the CDR3: TGTGCCAGCAGTTACTCGAGGGGGAGCGTAGATACGCAGTATTTT. Residues: CASSYSRGSVDTQYF. This chain connects TRBV6-5 to TRBJ2-3; possibly TRBD1 for D (6 bases). CDR1 and CDR2 (germline): MNHEY, SVGAGI. The CDR3 is made up of 15 amino acids. With 0 bases removed from V and 5 bases from J, the gap between germline ends came to 12 bases.